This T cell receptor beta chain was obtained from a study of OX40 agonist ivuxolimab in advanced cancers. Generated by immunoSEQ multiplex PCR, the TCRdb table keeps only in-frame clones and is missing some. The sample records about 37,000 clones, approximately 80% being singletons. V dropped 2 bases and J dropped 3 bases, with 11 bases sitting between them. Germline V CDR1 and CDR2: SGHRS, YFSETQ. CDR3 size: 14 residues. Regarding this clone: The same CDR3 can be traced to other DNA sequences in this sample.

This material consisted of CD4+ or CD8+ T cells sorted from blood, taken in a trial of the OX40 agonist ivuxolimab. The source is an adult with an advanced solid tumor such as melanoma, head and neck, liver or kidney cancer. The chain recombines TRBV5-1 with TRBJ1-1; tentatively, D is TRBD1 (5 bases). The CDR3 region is CASSLGGGYTEAFF. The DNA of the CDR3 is TGCGCCAGCAGCTTAGGCGGGGGGTACACTGAAGCTTTCTTT. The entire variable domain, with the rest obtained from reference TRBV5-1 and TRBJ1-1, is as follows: KAGVTQTPRYLIKTRGQQVTLSCSPISGHRSVSWYQQTPGQGLQFLFEYFSETQRNKGNFPGRFSGRQFSNSRSEMNVSTLELGDSALYLCASSLGGGYTEAFFGQGTRLTVV.